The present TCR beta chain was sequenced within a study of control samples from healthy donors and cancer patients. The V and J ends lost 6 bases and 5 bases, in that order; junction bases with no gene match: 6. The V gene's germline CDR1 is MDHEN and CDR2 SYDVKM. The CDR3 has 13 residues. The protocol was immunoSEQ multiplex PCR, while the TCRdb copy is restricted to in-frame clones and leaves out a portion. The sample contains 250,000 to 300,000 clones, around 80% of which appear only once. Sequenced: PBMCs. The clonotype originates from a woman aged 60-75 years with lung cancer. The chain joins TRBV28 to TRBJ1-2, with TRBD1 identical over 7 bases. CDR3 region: CASSSGQKYGYTF. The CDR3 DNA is TGTGCCAGCAGCTCGGGACAGAAGTATGGCTACACCTTC.